Following are 23 T cell receptor beta chains from one sample sequenced in a study of blood T cells in healthy people across ages. The authors ran a second PCR of roughly 6 to 12 cycles using a sample-barcoded 5' primer and a J-beta primer mix. TCRdb re-derived calls from the 5' RACE reads in MiXCR, one entry per CDR3 protein. Among about 1.5 million distinct CDR3 sequences listed, approximately 42% were seen once. The material sequenced was blood. Receptors originate from a woman between 18 and 29 years old in good health.

This chain joins TRBV27 and TRBJ1-5, with TRBD1 as a possible D gene (6 bases). The CDR3 runs 17 residues. Germline V gene lookup returns CDR1 MNHEY and CDR2 SMNVEV (reference sequence). The germline V and J ends were trimmed by 4 bases and 5 bases, with 21 bases remaining between them. The CDR3 spells CASSSIKGTYLDQPQHF. The DNA of the CDR3 is TGTGCCAGCAGTTCCATCAAAGGGACATACTTAGATCAGCCCCAGCATTTT.

V usage is TRBV4-1 and J usage is TRBJ2-7; 10 nucleotides line up with TRBD2. Unmatched junction bases numbered 18, after V lost 0 bases and J lost 7 bases. The CDR3 has 19 amino acids. Germline V lookup: CDR1 MGHRA, CDR2 YSYEKL. The CDR3 loop is CASSQDTALAGGSYNEQYF. In DNA, the CDR3 is TGCGCCAGCAGCCAAGATACCGCCTTAGCGGGAGGCTCCTACAATGAGCAGTACTTC.

This clonotype was seen ten or more times. The V call is TRBV18, the J call TRBJ1-6; 11 bases align to TRBD1. This CDR3 has 15 residues. The germline V gene has CDR1 KGHSH and CDR2 LQKENI. V gave up 4 bases and J gave up 6 bases; unmatched junction bases: 2. The CDR3 sequence: CASSQGQGANSPLHF. The CDR3 bases are TGTGCCAGCTCACAAGGACAGGGGGCTAATTCACCCCTCCACTTT.

The rearrangement links TRBV12-3 or TRBV12-4 to TRBJ2-1; TRBD2 matches 14 bases. This CDR3 contains 14 residues. V was clipped by 8 bases and J by 5 bases; unmatched bases: 2. The CDR3, as DNA: TGTGCCAGCGCGACTAGCGGGGGGGACAATGAGCAGTTCTTC. Translating gives CASATSGGDNEQFF.

The rearrangement joins TRBV10-2 to TRBJ1-1; unclear D gene. The germline CDR1 and CDR2 sequences are WSHSY and SAAADI. The V and J ends lost 4 bases and 7 bases respectively, with 16 bases between them. The CDR3 is 14 amino acids. The CDR3, as DNA: TGCGCCAGCAGTGGCCGGATGCGCATCGTTGAAGCTTTCTTT. It translates to CASSGRMRIVEAFF.

This CDR3 is CASSLGADSHGYTF. The DNA of the CDR3 is TGCGCCAGCAGCTTGGGGGCGGACAGCCATGGCTACACCTTC. The chain combines TRBV5-1 with TRBJ1-2, with D possibly TRBD1 on 6 matching bases. CDR1 is SGHRS, CDR2 YFSETQ, per germline. CDR3 length: 14 amino acids. V lost 0 bases to trimming and J lost 6 bases, with 12 bases between them. Full variable domain (missing parts from reference TRBV5-1 and TRBJ1-2): KAGVTQTPRYLIKTRGQQVTLSCSPISGHRSVSWYQQTPGQGLQFLFEYFSETQRNKGNFPGRFSGRQFSNSRSEMNVSTLELGDSALYLCASSLGADSHGYTFGSGTRLTVV.

This sequence joins TRBV11-3 and TRBJ2-2; D is unresolved. The CDR3 has 15 amino acids. Looked up from germline, CDR1 is SGHNT and CDR2 is YENEEA. The V end was cut by 5 bases, the J end by 3 bases, with 13 bases between. The CDR3 region is CASSPSYGDTGELFF. Written as DNA, the CDR3 is TGTGCCAGCAGCCCCTCGTATGGGGACACCGGGGAGCTGTTTTTT.

The chain combines TRBV7-2 with TRBJ2-3, with D unresolved. Looked up from germline, CDR1 is SGHTA and CDR2 is FQGNSA. V was trimmed by 1 base and J by 11 bases, leaving 13 bases between them. The CDR3 covers 13 residues. CDR3 sequence (DNA): TGTGCCAGCAGCTTAGTCGGCGAGGATGGGCAGTATTTT. It codes for CASSLVGEDGQYF.

This clonotype was counted a few times. The rearrangement uses TRBV20-1 and TRBJ2-1; D remains unclear. The germline V gene has CDR1 DFQATT and CDR2 SNEGSKA (reference sequence). CDR3 length equals 18 residues. Deletions cut 6 bases from V and 0 bases from J, with 24 bases between. The CDR3 sequence is CSAIVVIEGMGSYNEQFF. The CDR3 bases are TGCAGTGCGATAGTAGTCATAGAAGGAATGGGCTCCTACAATGAGCAGTTCTTC.

This chain joins TRBV6-5 and TRBJ1-1, with TRBD1 matching over 7 bases. Germline loops: CDR1 MNHEY, CDR2 SVGAGI. CDR3 length equals 14 residues. The V gene end was trimmed by 4 bases and the J gene end by 5 bases; junction bases not matched to a gene: 7. DNA of the CDR3: TGTGCCAGCAGTTTAAAGGGGGCCGGGACTGAAGCTTTCTTT. It is translated as CASSLKGAGTEAFF.

This chain connects TRBV29-1 to TRBJ2-6; D ambiguous. With 1 base removed from V and 1 base from J, the gap between germline ends came to 11 bases. CDR1 is SQVTM, CDR2 ANQGSEA, per germline. The CDR3 contains 16 residues. Here the CDR3 reads CSVEAAGRSGANVLTF. The DNA for the CDR3 is TGCAGCGTTGAAGCGGCAGGAAGGTCTGGGGCCAACGTCCTGACTTTC.

This clonotype appeared a few times. This chain joins TRBV7-2 and TRBJ1-2; no firm D call. Germline-derived CDR1 and CDR2 are SGHTA and FQGNSA. V lost 5 bases to trimming and J lost 2 bases, with 15 bases between them. The CDR3 length is 15 residues. The CDR3 nucleotides read TGTGCCAGCAGCCCTAGGGCTAAATTCAACTATGGCTACACCTTC. Translated, it gives CASSPRAKFNYGYTF.

The sample holds a few counts of this clonotype. The chain links TRBV15 to TRBJ2-3; TRBD1 matches 9 bases. CDR1 is LNHNV, CDR2 YYDKDF, per germline (reference sequence). This CDR3 region has 15 residues. V was pared by 3 bases and J by 4 bases, with 5 bases of the junction left unmatched. CDR3 sequence reads: CATSRRTGAPDTQYF. The CDR3 DNA reads TGTGCCACCAGCAGGCGGACAGGGGCCCCAGATACGCAGTATTTT.

This clonotype was seen only a few times. The V gene is TRBV6-1, the J gene TRBJ2-3; D is perhaps TRBD2 (6 bases). Trimming took off 0 bases at V and 1 base at J, with 14 bases between the two ends. Germline loops: CDR1 MNHNS, CDR2 SASEGT. This CDR3 region has 17 residues. CDR3 bases: TGTGCCAGCAGTGAAGCTACGTGGAGGGATCGCACAGATACGCAGTATTTT. Encoded protein: CASSEATWRDRTDTQYF.

The chain uses TRBV14 and TRBJ1-4; D perhaps matches TRBD1 (5 bases). The germline V and J ends were trimmed by 4 bases and 3 bases, with 9 bases remaining between them. The germline CDR1 and CDR2 sequences are SGHDN and FVKESK. This CDR3 comprises 14 residues. CDR3 in amino acids: CASSPRVANEKLFF. The CDR3 nucleotides read TGTGCCAGCAGCCCCAGGGTAGCTAATGAAAAACTGTTTTTT.

The chain joins TRBV29-1 to TRBJ2-1, with D possibly TRBD1 on 6 matching bases. CDR3 size: 14 residues. Germline assignment: CDR1 SQVTM and CDR2 ANQGSEA. V lost 1 base to trimming and J lost 7 bases, with 14 bases between them. This chain's CDR3 is CSVEAGQRYNEQFF. The CDR3 DNA sequence: TGCAGCGTTGAAGCGGGACAAAGGTATAATGAGCAGTTCTTC.

This clonotype was detected ten times or more. V and J are TRBV24-1 and TRBJ2-1; D unresolved. V shed 6 bases and J shed 5 bases, with 16 bases lying between them. CDR3 length equals 15 residues. Germline-derived CDR1 and CDR2 are KGHDR and SFDVKD. In DNA form, the CDR3 reads TGTGCCACCAGTTTGGGCTACCGAGATGACAATGAGCAGTTCTTC. Its protein product is CATSLGYRDDNEQFF.

This clonotype was counted once. The chain uses TRBV5-1 and TRBJ2-7, with D perhaps TRBD1 (6 bases). Germline CDR1 SGHRS, CDR2 YFSETQ. V gave up 5 bases and J gave up 5 bases, with 23 bases separating them. This CDR3 is 16 amino acids long. The chain's CDR3 is CASSPGHNRPLDEQYF. CDR3 DNA: TGCGCCAGCAGTCCGGGACACAATCGCCCATTGGACGAGCAGTACTTC.

This clonotype was observed a few times. The chain is built from TRBV5-5 and TRBJ2-3, with D possibly matching TRBD1 (5 bases). The germline CDR1 and CDR2 sequences are SGHKS and YYEKEE (reference sequence). This CDR3 is built from 18 residues. Trimming pared 1 base from V and 1 base from J, leaving 19 bases between. The CDR3 sequence: CASSLPGGQGRGTDTQYF. As DNA, the CDR3 is TGTGCCAGCAGCTTGCCTGGTGGTCAGGGTAGGGGCACAGATACGCAGTATTTT.

The chain couples TRBV29-1 to TRBJ2-1, with D uncertain. V dropped 6 bases and J dropped 0 bases, with 12 bases sitting between them. Germline V lookup: CDR1 SQVTM, CDR2 ANQGSEA. The CDR3 is 14 residues long. This CDR3 is CSVETRSSYNEQFF. In DNA form, the CDR3 reads TGCAGCGTAGAGACTCGGAGCTCCTACAATGAGCAGTTCTTC.

The chain recombines TRBV2 with TRBJ1-2, with D unclear. This CDR3 is 13 amino acids long. V dropped 9 bases and J dropped 3 bases, with 14 bases sitting between them. In germline, CDR1 is SNHLY, CDR2 FYNNEI. CDR3 bases: TGTGCCAGTCTTTCTGACTTGTACTATGGCTACACCTTC. It yields the protein CASLSDLYYGYTF.

The CDR3, as DNA: TGTGCCAGCAGTTACTCGAATCCGTGGCGGCCGGATCAGCCCCAGCATTTT. Its translation is CASSYSNPWRPDQPQHF. The V call is TRBV6-5, the J call TRBJ1-5; D uncertain. V was shortened by 0 bases and J by 5 bases, with 17 bases between the two germline ends. This CDR3 comprises 17 residues. The germline V gene has CDR1 MNHEY and CDR2 SVGAGI.

The table lists this clonotype with a few counts. V gene TRBV6-1 combines with J gene TRBJ2-1; D call uncertain. This CDR3 has 12 residues. Germline CDR1 and CDR2: MNHNS and SASEGT. Trimming pared 10 bases from V and 12 bases from J, leaving 19 bases between. CDR3 residues: CATNAFLVGQFF. The CDR3 DNA sequence: TGTGCCACTAACGCGTTCCTGGTTGGGCAGTTCTTC.